Each of the 13 T cell receptor beta chains below was sequenced from the same sample in a study of identical twins. TCRdb itself ran the 5' RACE reads through MiXCR, one entry per CDR3 protein. The sample has hundreds of thousands of distinct CDR3 sequences, roughly 24% seen once. The same data also contributed to another study, on T cells expressing NK-cell markers.

The sequenced material came from CD4+ T cells sorted from blood. The receptors come from a woman between 18 and 29 years old in good health.

The J gene is TRBJ2-5, the V gene TRBV20-1; 13 bases line up with TRBD2. V shed 3 bases and J 4 bases; nucleotides not matched to a gene: 2. The CDR3 contains 14 residues. Germline V gene data show CDR1 as DFQATT and CDR2 as SNEGSKA (reference sequence). DNA of the CDR3: TGCAGTGCTAGCGGGACTAGCGGGGTAGAGACCCAGTACTTC. It yields the protein CSASGTSGVETQYF.

This clonotype was detected only a few times. The chain employs TRBV11-2 and TRBJ2-3, with 8 positions matching TRBD2. Trimming cost V 0 bases and J 4 bases; bases outside gene matches: 6. The CDR3 spans 16 residues. Germline lookup yields CDR1 SGHAT and CDR2 FQNNGV. Written as DNA, the CDR3 is TGTGCCAGCAGCTTAGATAGAGCGGGAGTTGCAGATACGCAGTATTTT. This sequence encodes CASSLDRAGVADTQYF. Based on the CDR3 plus reference TRBV11-2 and TRBJ2-3, the full variable domain is EAGVAQSPRYKIIEKRQSVAFWCNPISGHATLYWYQQILGQGPKLLIQFQNNGVVDDSQLPKDRFSAERLKGVDSTLKIQPAKLEDSAVYLCASSLDRAGVADTQYFGPGTRLTVL.

This clonotype was detected a few times. The V gene is TRBV20-1, the J gene TRBJ2-7; 10 bases match TRBD2. Germline CDR1 reads DFQATT; CDR2 reads SNEGSKA (reference sequence). Trimming took 4 bases from V and 2 from J; bases not matched to a gene: 2. The CDR3 consists of 13 residues. The CDR3 region is CSATGTSAYEQYF. CDR3 DNA: TGCAGTGCTACCGGGACTAGCGCCTACGAGCAGTACTTC.

V and J are TRBV29-1 and TRBJ2-4; 7 positions match TRBD2. Germline CDR1 and CDR2: SQVTM and ANQGSEA. The V gene end was trimmed by 4 bases and the J gene end by 6 bases; junction bases not matched to a gene: 0. CDR3 length: 11 amino acids. Here the CDR3 DNA reads TGCAGCGTTGGCGGGAGAAACATTCAGTACTTC. As protein: CSVGGRNIQYF.

The V gene is TRBV27, the J gene TRBJ2-5; tentative D call: TRBD2 (5 bases). Germline V gene lookup returns CDR1 MNHEY and CDR2 SMNVEV (reference sequence). Trimming left V 8 bases short and J 5 bases short, with 21 bases between. The CDR3 extends over 15 amino acids. In nucleotides, the CDR3 is TGTGCCAGCGGCACCTCACGGGGTAGCAGGGAGACCCAGTACTTC. It codes for CASGTSRGSRETQYF.

This sequence joins TRBV3-1 and TRBJ2-5, with 8 bases aligning to TRBD2. The CDR3 sequence is 14 residues long. The germline V gene encodes CDR1 LGHDT and CDR2 YNNKEL (reference sequence). The J segment lost 4 bases and the V segment lost 1 base, leaving 2 bases of the junction unmatched. The CDR3 DNA reads TGTGCCAGCAGCCAAGCCGGACTAGCAGAGACCCAGTACTTC. Its translation: CASSQAGLAETQYF.

This clonotype was observed a handful of times. The chain employs TRBV3-1 and TRBJ2-7, with D tentatively TRBD2 (6 bases). The CDR3 has 15 residues. V dropped 1 base and J dropped 0 bases, with 10 bases sitting between them. CDR1 is LGHDT and CDR2 is YNNKEL in the germline V gene (reference sequence). CDR3: CASSQVGSGSYEQYF. The CDR3 nucleotides are TGTGCCAGCAGCCAAGTGGGTAGCGGCTCCTACGAGCAGTACTTC.

The rearrangement uses TRBV5-1 and TRBJ2-7, with D perhaps being TRBD1 or TRBD2 (5 bases each). CDR1 and CDR2 from the germline V gene are SGHRS and YFSETQ. The CDR3 runs 13 residues. Trimming removed 7 bases at V and 7 bases at J, with 18 bases between. CDR3 in DNA: TGCGCCAGCGGGACGTTGGGCGTGGAAGAGCAGTACTTC. Translation: CASGTLGVEEQYF.

The V gene is TRBV25-1, the J gene TRBJ2-5; D remains ambiguous. V was clipped by 7 bases and J by 4 bases, with 19 bases between them. The germline gives CDR1 MGHDK, CDR2 SYGVNS. The length of the CDR3 is 15 residues. CDR3 nucleotide sequence: TGTGCCAGCAAACTCAAACTCGGGCGCGGAGAGACCCAGTACTTC. This translates into CASKLKLGRGETQYF.

This clonotype has only a few counts. The CDR3: CASSYVGGRNQPQHF. CDR3 in DNA: TGTGCCAGCAGTTACGTGGGGGGCCGGAATCAGCCCCAGCATTTT. V is TRBV12-3 or TRBV12-4 and J is TRBJ1-5; perhaps TRBD1 as D (6 bases). Deletions cut 4 bases from V and 4 bases from J, with 14 bases between. The CDR3 is 15 amino acids.

This chain uses TRBV29-1 with TRBJ1-2; D is undetermined. The germline gives CDR1 SQVTM, CDR2 ANQGSEA. V lost 4 bases and J 6 bases, leaving 12 bases between the germline ends. The length of the CDR3 is 12 residues. The CDR3 sequence is CSVASGSHGYTF. CDR3 sequence (DNA): TGCAGCGTTGCCTCGGGGTCCCATGGCTACACCTTC.

The sample holds a few counts of this clonotype. The V and J genes are TRBV29-1 and TRBJ2-1; D could derive from TRBD1 or TRBD2 (6 bases each). With 4 bases removed from V and 4 bases from J, the gap between germline ends came to 8 bases. Germline-derived CDR1 and CDR2 are SQVTM and ANQGSEA. The CDR3 is 12 residues long. The CDR3 loop is CSVGGAYNEQFF. For the CDR3, the DNA is TGCAGCGTTGGGGGGGCGTACAATGAGCAGTTCTTC.

Only a few counts were recorded for this clonotype. The V and J genes are TRBV5-1 and TRBJ2-3; tentative D call: TRBD2 (6 bases). There are 13 residues in the CDR3. In germline, CDR1 is SGHRS, CDR2 YFSETQ. Trimming removed 5 bases from V and 3 bases from J, with 10 bases in between. CDR3 protein: CASREGRTDTQYF. The CDR3 bases are TGCGCCAGCAGAGAGGGGAGGACAGATACGCAGTATTTT.